This is a list of T cell receptor beta chains from one sample in a study of cytomegalovirus exposure and HLA in healthy donors. The table came from immunoSEQ multiplex PCR; TCRdb's copy has only in-frame clones and leaves some out. Among roughly 150,000 clones, approximately 80% were seen once, and the ten largest hold around 2%. Sequenced sample: PBMCs. Receptors originate from a man aged 25-45 years in good health and CMV-seronegative. Each CDR3 is given with its conserved first and last residue. The D gene is left open where the match is weak. Not all rows give a size; the values are once, few, many and, for expanded clones, a class.

d_call j_call clone_size v_call cdr3_aa cdr3_nt
NA TRBJ1-6 NA TRBV6-1 CASSEVWQYNSPLHF TGTGCCAGCAGTGAAGTCTGGCAGTATAATTCACCCCTCCACTTT
NA TRBJ1-4 NA TRBV6-5 CASSPPGDEKLFF TGTGCCAGCAGCCCCCCGGGAGATGAAAAACTGTTTTTT
TRBD1 TRBJ2-1 NA TRBV2 CASSEDRGQGEQFF TGTGCCAGCAGTGAAGACAGGGGGCAGGGTGAGCAGTTCTTC
NA TRBJ2-2 few TRBV7-9 CASSGRVNTGELFF TGTGCCAGCAGCGGCAGGGTGAACACCGGGGAGCTGTTTTTT
TRBD2 TRBJ2-3 NA TRBV7-6 CASSLLAGVFADTQYF TGTGCCAGCAGCTTGCTAGCGGGAGTATTTGCAGATACGCAGTATTTT
NA TRBJ2-7 NA TRBV6-6 CASSPRGHNAEQYF TGTGCCAGCAGTCCCCGGGGACACAATGCCGAGCAGTACTTC
TRBD1 TRBJ2-1 NA TRBV7-2 CASSLGGTGGNEQFF TGTGCCAGCAGCTTAGGGGGGACAGGGGGCAATGAGCAGTTCTTC
TRBD2 TRBJ2-6 NA TRBV5-6 CASRRGSGTGANVLTF TGTGCCAGCAGGCGGGGGTCGGGAACTGGGGCCAACGTCCTGACTTTC
NA TRBJ1-4 few TRBV5-5 CASSPSRFRNEKLFF TGTGCCAGCAGCCCCTCGCGGTTTCGGAATGAAAAACTGTTTTTT
NA TRBJ2-7 NA TRBV6-5 CASTGRAYEQYF TGTGCCAGCACGGGCAGGGCCTACGAGCAGTACTTC
TRBD2 TRBJ2-1 NA TRBV4-1 CASSRGLAGVLPYNEQFF TGCGCCAGCAGCCGCGGACTAGCGGGAGTTTTACCCTACAATGAGCAGTTCTTC
NA TRBJ2-1 NA TRBV10-1 CASSESGVTYNEQFF TGCGCCAGCAGTGAATCAGGGGTAACTTACAATGAGCAGTTCTTC
TRBD2 TRBJ2-7 NA TRBV9 CASSLTSGSVKQYF TGTGCCAGCAGCCTGACTAGCGGGAGTGTTAAGCAGTACTTC
TRBD2 TRBJ2-1 once TRBV4-1 CASSQPRLAGGPLPYNEQFF TGCGCCAGCAGCCAACCCCGACTAGCGGGAGGGCCTCTGCCCTACAATGAGCAGTTCTTC
TRBD2 TRBJ2-1 NA TRBV9 CATGRGLAGDEQFF TGTGCCACCGGCCGGGGACTAGCGGGAGACGAGCAGTTCTTC
TRBD1 TRBJ2-1 NA TRBV27 CASSLGPPGQGWYNEQFF TGTGCCAGCAGTTTAGGTCCTCCGGGACAGGGTTGGTACAATGAGCAGTTCTTC
TRBD2 TRBJ2-1 NA TRBV2 CASSPEGRGYEQFF TGTGCCAGCAGCCCAGAGGGGAGGGGTTATGAGCAGTTCTTC
TRBD1 TRBJ2-7 NA TRBV6-5 CASSYPMGQGDHEQYF TGTGCCAGCAGTTACCCGATGGGGCAGGGGGACCACGAGCAGTACTTC
NA TRBJ1-2 NA TRBV6-6 CASSYVTGPLVYGYTF TGTGCCAGCAGTTACGTAACAGGGCCCCTCGTCTATGGCTACACCTTC
NA TRBJ2-7 NA TRBV6-1 CASSDPQGYEQYF TGTGCCAGCAGTGACCCACAGGGCTACGAGCAGTACTTC
TRBD2 TRBJ2-5 NA TRBV5-1 CASSLSGSSGETQYF TGCGCCAGCAGCCTTAGCGGGAGCAGTGGAGAGACCCAGTACTTC
TRBD1 TRBJ2-7 NA TRBV5-4 CASSSGEGTGSFYEQYF TGTGCCAGCAGCTCCGGGGAAGGGACAGGGAGTTTTTACGAGCAGTACTTC
TRBD2 TRBJ2-1 NA TRBV7-8 CASSPGTRTYNEQFF TGTGCCAGCAGCCCCGGGACTAGGACCTACAATGAGCAGTTCTTC
NA TRBJ2-3 once TRBV6-1 CASKEGHTDTQYF TGTGCCAGCAAAGAGGGACATACAGATACGCAGTATTTT
TRBD1 TRBJ1-1 NA TRBV5-1 CASNGQGHNEAFF TGCGCCAGCAACGGACAGGGGCATAATGAAGCTTTCTTT
NA TRBJ2-7 NA TRBV21-1 CASSILAGETYEQYF TGTGCCAGCAGCATTCTAGCGGGAGAGACCTACGAGCAGTACTTC
TRBD1 TRBJ2-4 once TRBV15 CATSKEITRTGENIQYF TGTGCCACCAGCAAGGAGATTACTCGGACAGGGGAGAACATTCAGTACTTC
TRBD1 TRBJ2-7 NA TRBV11-3 CASSRQGAGEQYF TGTGCCAGCAGTCGCCAGGGGGCTGGCGAGCAGTACTTC
TRBD1 TRBJ1-4 NA TRBV7-2 CASSPRTGGFEKLFF TGTGCCAGCAGCCCCAGGACAGGGGGCTTTGAAAAACTGTTTTTT
NA TRBJ2-1 NA TRBV15 CATSSRFPYNEQFF TGTGCCACCAGCTCTAGATTCCCCTACAATGAGCAGTTCTTC
TRBD1 TRBJ1-3 NA TRBV2 CASSELDRAGNTIYF TGTGCCAGCAGTGAGCTTGACAGGGCTGGAAACACCATATATTTT
TRBD2 TRBJ2-5 few TRBV5-5 CASSRSSGSMETQYF TGTGCCAGCAGCAGGTCTAGCGGGAGCATGGAGACCCAGTACTTC
TRBD1 TRBJ1-2 NA TRBV28 CASSPSGGYGYTF TGTGCCAGCAGTCCATCAGGGGGCTATGGCTACACCTTC
NA TRBJ1-5 NA TRBV6-1 CASSDNQRQYSNQPQHF TGTGCCAGCAGTGATAATCAGAGACAGTATAGCAATCAGCCCCAGCATTTT
TRBD2 TRBJ2-7 NA TRBV13 CASSSLGTSGNSYEQYF TGTGCCAGCAGCTCTCTCGGGACTAGCGGAAACTCCTACGAGCAGTACTTC
NA TRBJ1-6 NA TRBV7-2 CASSPRGPNSPLHF TGTGCCAGCAGCCCCCGGGGTCCTAATTCACCCCTCCACTTT
TRBD2 TRBJ2-1 NA TRBV7-8 CAIRGDGRYYNEQFF TGTGCCATCCGGGGGGATGGCAGATACTACAATGAGCAGTTCTTC
TRBD2 TRBJ2-2 NA TRBV18 CASSPPSGGSTGELFF TGTGCCAGCTCACCACCGTCGGGAGGGTCCACCGGGGAGCTGTTTTTT
NA TRBJ2-7 NA TRBV9 CASSVGTVIYEQYF TGTGCCAGCAGCGTAGGGACAGTAATCTACGAGCAGTACTTC
NA TRBJ1-2 few TRBV28 CASSPVAYYYGYTF TGTGCCAGCAGTCCCGTCGCGTACTACTATGGCTACACCTTC